This T cell receptor (beta chain) was obtained from a study of T cell responses to AZD1222 COVID-19 vaccine. Here immunoSEQ multiplex PCR was the method, and the copy in TCRdb shows in-frame clones only, minus some. This table has about 100,000 clones, more than 75% appearing once. Germline assignment: CDR1 MDHEN and CDR2 SYDVKM. With 7 bases removed from V and 7 bases from J, the gap between germline ends came to 10 bases. The CDR3 extends over 11 amino acids. A note on this clone: Its antigen is unknown.

Study-wide results and caveats: Among the donors, most were white British and more were female, and clonal diversity was possibly underestimated. The repertoires were collected only after the peak T cell response. Spike was spanned by vaccine-associated CD4 TCRs, with dominance at 160-218 and 743-854.

The receptor was derived from an adult in good health. The chain employs TRBV28 and TRBJ1-1; D unclear. Material: peripheral blood, obtained on day 0 of MenACWY control vaccination. CDR3 nucleotide sequence: TGTGCCAGCACCCCTGGGGTTGAAGCTTTCTTT. Translated: CASTPGVEAFF.